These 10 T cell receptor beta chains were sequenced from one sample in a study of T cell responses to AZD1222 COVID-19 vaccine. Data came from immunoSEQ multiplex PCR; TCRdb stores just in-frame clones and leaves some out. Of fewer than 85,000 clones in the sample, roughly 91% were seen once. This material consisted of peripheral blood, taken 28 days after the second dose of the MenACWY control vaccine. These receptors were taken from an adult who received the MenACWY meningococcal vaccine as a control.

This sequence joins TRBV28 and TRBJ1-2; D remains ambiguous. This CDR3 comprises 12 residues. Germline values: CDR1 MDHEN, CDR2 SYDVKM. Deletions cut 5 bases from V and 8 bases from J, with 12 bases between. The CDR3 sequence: CASSPLRVGYTF. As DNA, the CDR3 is TGTGCCAGCAGTCCGCTACGGGTGGGCTACACCTTC.

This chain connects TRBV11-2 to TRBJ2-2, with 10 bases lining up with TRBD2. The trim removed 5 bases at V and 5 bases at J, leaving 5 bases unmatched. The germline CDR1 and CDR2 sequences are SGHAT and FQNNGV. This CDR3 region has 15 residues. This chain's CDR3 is CASSPLAGVTGELFF. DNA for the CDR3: TGTGCCAGCAGCCCGCTAGCGGGAGTGACCGGGGAGCTGTTTTTT.

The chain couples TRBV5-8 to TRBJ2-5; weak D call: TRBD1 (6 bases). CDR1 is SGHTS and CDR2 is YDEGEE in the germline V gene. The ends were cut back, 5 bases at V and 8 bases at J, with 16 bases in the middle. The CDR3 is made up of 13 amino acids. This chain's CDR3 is CASRPLSGETQYF. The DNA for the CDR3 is TGTGCCAGCAGACCACTCTCAGGGGAAACCCAGTACTTC.

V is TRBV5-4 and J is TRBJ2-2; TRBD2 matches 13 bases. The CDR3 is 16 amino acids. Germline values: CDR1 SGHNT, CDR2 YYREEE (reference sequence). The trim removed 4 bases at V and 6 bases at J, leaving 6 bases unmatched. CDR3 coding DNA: TGTGCCAGCAGCCCCCTGGGACTAGCGGGACCCGGGGAGCTGTTTTTT. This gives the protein CASSPLGLAGPGELFF.

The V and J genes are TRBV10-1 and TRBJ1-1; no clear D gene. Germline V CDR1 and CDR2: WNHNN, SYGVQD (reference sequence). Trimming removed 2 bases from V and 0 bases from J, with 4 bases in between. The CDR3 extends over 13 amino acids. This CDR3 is CASSETLNTEAFF. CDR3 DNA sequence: TGCGCCAGCAGTGAGACCCTGAACACTGAAGCTTTCTTT.

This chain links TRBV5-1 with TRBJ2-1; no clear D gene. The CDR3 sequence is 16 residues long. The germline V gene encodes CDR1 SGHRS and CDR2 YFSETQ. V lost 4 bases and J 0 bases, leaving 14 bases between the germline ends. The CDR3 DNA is TGCGCCAGCAGCGTTGACGTGGCGAGCTCCTACAATGAGCAGTTCTTC. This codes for CASSVDVASSYNEQFF.

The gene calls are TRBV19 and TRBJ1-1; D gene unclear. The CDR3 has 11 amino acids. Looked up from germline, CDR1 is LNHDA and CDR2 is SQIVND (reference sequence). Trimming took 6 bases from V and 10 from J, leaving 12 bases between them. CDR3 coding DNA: TGTGCCAGTAGGAGAGGAGGGAGAGCTTTCTTT. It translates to CASRRGGRAFF. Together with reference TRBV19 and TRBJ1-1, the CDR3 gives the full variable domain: DGGITQSPKYLFRKEGQNVTLSCEQNLNHDAMYWYRQDPGQGLRLIYYSQIVNDFQKGDIAEGYSVSREKKESFPLTVTSAQKNPTAFYLCASRRGGRAFFGQGTRLTVV.

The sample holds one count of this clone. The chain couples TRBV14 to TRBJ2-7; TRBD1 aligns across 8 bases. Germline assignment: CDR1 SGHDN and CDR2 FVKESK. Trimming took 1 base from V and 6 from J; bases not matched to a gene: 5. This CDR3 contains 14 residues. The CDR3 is CASSQVAGGGEQYF. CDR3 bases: TGTGCCAGCAGCCAAGTCGCAGGGGGCGGCGAGCAGTACTTC.

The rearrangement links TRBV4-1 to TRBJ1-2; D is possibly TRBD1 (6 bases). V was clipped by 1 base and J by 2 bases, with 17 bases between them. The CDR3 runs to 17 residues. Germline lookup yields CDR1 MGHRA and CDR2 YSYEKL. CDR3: CASSQVLITGTNYGYTF. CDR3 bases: TGCGCCAGCAGCCAAGTATTAATAACAGGGACCAACTATGGCTACACCTTC.

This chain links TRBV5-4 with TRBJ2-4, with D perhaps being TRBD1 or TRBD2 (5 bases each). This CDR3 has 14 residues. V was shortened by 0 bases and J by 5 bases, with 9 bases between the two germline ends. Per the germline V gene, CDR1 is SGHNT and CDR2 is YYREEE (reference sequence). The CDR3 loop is CASSLGDRQNIQYF. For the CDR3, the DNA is TGTGCCAGCAGCTTGGGGGACCGACAAAACATTCAGTACTTC.